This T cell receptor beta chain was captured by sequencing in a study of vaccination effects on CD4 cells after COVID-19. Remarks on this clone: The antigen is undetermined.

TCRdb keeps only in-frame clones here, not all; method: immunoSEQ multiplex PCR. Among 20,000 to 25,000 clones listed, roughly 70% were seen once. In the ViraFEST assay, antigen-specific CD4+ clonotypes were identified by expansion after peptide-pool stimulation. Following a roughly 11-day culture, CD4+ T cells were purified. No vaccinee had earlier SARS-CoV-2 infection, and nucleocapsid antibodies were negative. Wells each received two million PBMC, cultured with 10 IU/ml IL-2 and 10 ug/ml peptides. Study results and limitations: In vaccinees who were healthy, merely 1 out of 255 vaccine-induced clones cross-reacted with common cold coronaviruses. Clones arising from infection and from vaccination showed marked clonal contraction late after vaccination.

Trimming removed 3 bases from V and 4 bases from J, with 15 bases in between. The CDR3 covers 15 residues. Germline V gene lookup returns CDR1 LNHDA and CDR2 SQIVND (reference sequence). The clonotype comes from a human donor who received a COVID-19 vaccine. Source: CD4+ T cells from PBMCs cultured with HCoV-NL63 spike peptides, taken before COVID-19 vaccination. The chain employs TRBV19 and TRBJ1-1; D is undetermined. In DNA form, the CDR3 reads TGTGCCAGTAGTATTCGAAGGGCGGAATCCACTGAAGCTTTCTTT. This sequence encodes CASSIRRAESTEAFF.